The next 25 T cell receptor beta chains were all read from a single sample in a study of T cell changes during pregnancy in multiple sclerosis. Generated by immunoSEQ multiplex PCR, the TCRdb table keeps only in-frame clones and is missing some. Seen here are 40,000 to 50,000 clones, roughly 87% observed once, and the top ten hold roughly 1.1%. Here the sequenced sample was CD4+ T cells from peripheral blood mononuclear cells, taken in the first trimester of pregnancy. The receptors were sampled from a female donor with multiple sclerosis, enrolled in a pregnancy study.

The chain couples TRBV5-1 to TRBJ1-1; perhaps TRBD1 as D (5 bases). V lost 4 bases, J lost 3 bases, and 10 bases lay in between. The germline V gene encodes CDR1 SGHRS and CDR2 YFSETQ. The CDR3 covers 13 residues. CDR3 nucleotides: TGCGCCAGCAGCCTAGGGGTAGACACTGAAGCTTTCTTT. Protein sequence: CASSLGVDTEAFF.

The V call is TRBV4-1, the J call TRBJ2-6; tentative D call: TRBD2 (5 bases). Germline V CDR1 and CDR2: MGHRA, YSYEKL. Trimming cost V 1 base and J 0 bases, with 19 bases left between them. This CDR3 has 20 amino acids. The CDR3 loop reads CASSQVVGVDTSSGANVLTF. The DNA for the CDR3 is TGCGCCAGCAGCCAAGTTGTCGGGGTCGATACCAGCTCTGGGGCCAACGTCCTGACTTTC.

The chain couples TRBV5-1 to TRBJ2-1; maybe TRBD2 (6 bases). The V and J ends lost 4 bases and 10 bases respectively, with 18 bases between them. The CDR3 runs to 14 residues. The germline CDR1 and CDR2 sequences are SGHRS and YFSETQ. The CDR3 DNA reads TGCGCCAGCAGCCTGGGAGGCCCCCCCCCGGAGCAGTTCTTC. This encodes CASSLGGPPPEQFF.

The chain links TRBV5-6 to TRBJ2-2, with 7 bases matching TRBD2. The V gene end was trimmed by 3 bases and the J gene end by 3 bases; junction bases not matched to a gene: 8. Looked up from germline, CDR1 is SGHDT and CDR2 is YYEEEE. The CDR3 spans 16 residues. The CDR3 nucleotides read TGTGCCAGCAGCTATGCCGGGACTACCGACACCGGGGAGCTGTTTTTT. This codes for CASSYAGTTDTGELFF.

The chain joins TRBV6-5 to TRBJ1-5; D is perhaps TRBD1 (5 bases). Between the trimmed V and J ends, which lost 5 bases and 5 bases, there was a span of 16 bases. The CDR3 extends over 15 amino acids. Germline assignment: CDR1 MNHEY and CDR2 SVGAGI. CDR3 bases: TGTGCCAGCAGTCCGGAGGGGAGGATTGATCAGCCCCAGCATTTT. Protein: CASSPEGRIDQPQHF.

The chain has TRBV19 and TRBJ2-4; D is perhaps TRBD1 (5 bases). The V gene's germline CDR1 is LNHDA and CDR2 SQIVND (reference sequence). Trimming took off 5 bases at V and 6 bases at J, with 11 bases between the two ends. The CDR3 covers 13 residues. In nucleotides, the CDR3 is TGTGCCAGTAGTCCAATCGACAGAAACATTCAGTACTTC. Encoded protein: CASSPIDRNIQYF.

The chain joins TRBV2 to TRBJ2-3; weak D call: TRBD2 (7 bases). CDR1 and CDR2 (germline): SNHLY, FYNNEI. Trimming left V 7 bases short and J 5 bases short, with 22 bases between. This CDR3 is built from 16 residues. CDR3 amino acids: CASKISGRGAGDTQYF. The CDR3 DNA sequence: TGTGCCAGCAAAATTTCGGGTCGGGGGGCTGGAGATACGCAGTATTTT.

This chain joins TRBV5-1 and TRBJ2-4; 7 positions agree with TRBD1. The CDR3 spans 14 residues. The junction had 4 bases not matched to a gene; V was cut back by 3 bases and J by 4 bases. The germline V gene encodes CDR1 SGHRS and CDR2 YFSETQ. CDR3 DNA sequence: TGCGCCAGCAGCTATCCGGGACAGAAAAACATTCAGTACTTC. As protein: CASSYPGQKNIQYF.

This clone occurred once. The V call is TRBV7-2, the J call TRBJ2-7; D perhaps matches TRBD2 (5 bases). Trimming took 2 bases from V and 3 from J, leaving 5 bases between them. Germline CDR1 reads SGHTA; CDR2 reads FQGNSA. The CDR3 runs 12 residues. CDR3 DNA sequence: TGTGCCAGCAGCTTAACTAGCTACGAGCAGTACTTC. It is translated as CASSLTSYEQYF.

J is TRBJ2-1 and V is TRBV27; TRBD1 might be the D (5 bases). Per germline, CDR1 MNHEY and CDR2 SMNVEV (reference sequence). The CDR3 totals 15 residues. Trimming took 6 bases from V and 7 from J, leaving 19 bases between them. The DNA of the CDR3 is TGTGCCAGCAGCCGGCGTGCAGGGCCAGATAATGAGCAGTTCTTC. Encoded protein: CASSRRAGPDNEQFF.

The chain is built from TRBV28 and TRBJ1-4; no clear D. Germline CDR1 and CDR2: MDHEN and SYDVKM. The CDR3 is 15 residues long. With 3 bases removed from V and 7 bases from J, the gap between germline ends came to 15 bases. The CDR3 region has the DNA TGTGCCAGCAGTTTTTCGAGGGCTTTAAGTGAAAAACTGTTTTTT. It specifies CASSFSRALSEKLFF.

The V gene is TRBV15, the J gene TRBJ2-7; 10 positions match TRBD1. This CDR3 contains 16 residues. V lost 1 base, J lost 2 bases, and 5 bases stayed unmatched. The germline gives CDR1 LNHNV, CDR2 YYDKDF (reference sequence). This CDR3 reads CATSRARDRGPYEQYF. The DNA of the CDR3 is TGTGCCACCAGCAGAGCTCGGGACAGGGGCCCCTACGAGCAGTACTTC.

As to this clone: Other DNA sequences within the sample encode an identical CDR3. V usage is TRBV19 and J usage is TRBJ2-5; a possible D gene is TRBD1 (5 bases). The CDR3 contains 12 residues. V lost 6 bases to trimming and J lost 5 bases, with 10 bases between them. CDR1 and CDR2 from the germline V gene are LNHDA and SQIVND (reference sequence). The CDR3 is CASRQAGETQYF. The CDR3 DNA reads TGTGCCAGTAGACAGGCAGGGGAGACCCAGTACTTC.

V is TRBV2 and J is TRBJ1-1, with D maybe TRBD1 (6 bases). CDR1 and CDR2 (germline): SNHLY, FYNNEI. The V end lost 8 bases, the J end lost 0 bases, and 13 bases lay between the germline ends. The CDR3 has 14 amino acids. CDR3 amino acids: CASVGGRVNTEAFF. The CDR3, as DNA: TGTGCCAGCGTCGGGGGGCGCGTGAACACTGAAGCTTTCTTT.

V usage is TRBV7-9 and J usage is TRBJ1-2; D is possibly TRBD1 (5 bases). Germline CDR1 reads SEHNR; CDR2 reads FQNEAQ (reference sequence). V was clipped by 3 bases and J by 2 bases, with 13 bases between them. CDR3 length: 15 residues. This CDR3 reads CASSFSSTANYGYTF. The CDR3, as DNA: TGTGCCAGCAGCTTTTCTTCGACAGCCAACTATGGCTACACCTTC.

The chain recombines TRBV30 with TRBJ2-5, with D tentatively TRBD1 (6 bases). V lost 1 base and J 5 bases, leaving 11 bases between the germline ends. The CDR3 runs to 13 residues. CDR1 is GTSNPN and CDR2 is SVGIG in the germline V gene (reference sequence). The CDR3 region is CAWSGTGLETQYF. CDR3 nucleotides: TGTGCCTGGAGTGGCACAGGGCTGGAGACCCAGTACTTC.

V usage is TRBV7-4 and J usage is TRBJ1-1, with a possible D match to TRBD1 (5 bases). CDR3 length: 15 amino acids. Germline CDR1 and CDR2: SGHVT and SQSDAQ. V was trimmed by 8 bases and J by 1 base, leaving 17 bases between them. CDR3 nucleotide sequence: TGTGCCAGCCCGAATCTCGACAGCAGGAACACTGAAGCTTTCTTT. Amino acids: CASPNLDSRNTEAFF.

The rearrangement joins TRBV28 to TRBJ2-1, with TRBD1 matching 9 bases. There are 15 residues in the CDR3. Per the germline V gene, CDR1 is MDHEN and CDR2 is SYDVKM. The J segment lost 5 bases and the V segment lost 6 bases, leaving 8 bases of the junction unmatched. The CDR3 spells CASRQPGQGHNEQFF. Here the CDR3 DNA reads TGTGCCAGCAGGCAACCGGGACAGGGACACAATGAGCAGTTCTTC. Supplemented by reference TRBV28 and TRBJ2-1, the full variable domain reads DVKVTQSSRYLVKRTGEKVFLECVQDMDHENMFWYRQDPGLGLRLIYFSYDVKMKEKGDIPEGYSVSREKKERFSLILESASTNQTSMYLCASRQPGQGHNEQFFGPGTRLTVL.

The chain uses TRBV7-2 and TRBJ2-5, with 7 nucleotides matching TRBD1. V lost 5 bases to trimming and J lost 4 bases; unmatched junction nucleotides: 7. The CDR3 runs to 14 residues. Germline V CDR1 and CDR2: SGHTA, FQGNSA. The CDR3 nucleotides are TGTGCCAGCAGCAAATCAGGGGGACGAGAGACCCAGTACTTC. Amino acid sequence: CASSKSGGRETQYF.

The chain uses TRBV5-8 and TRBJ1-5; D uncertain. This CDR3 region has 13 residues. Germline CDR1 is SGHTS and CDR2 is YDEGEE. The V end was cut by 0 bases, the J end by 8 bases, with 9 bases between. The CDR3 DNA follows: TGTGCCAGCAGCTTGGGGCGAGGAGAGCCCCAGCATTTT. Residues: CASSLGRGEPQHF.

The J gene is TRBJ1-3, the V gene TRBV29-1, with D perhaps TRBD1 (5 bases). Per the germline V gene, CDR1 is SQVTM and CDR2 is ANQGSEA. The CDR3 has 16 residues. The V end lost 3 bases, the J end lost 1 base, and 16 bases lay between the germline ends. In DNA, the CDR3 is TGCAGCGTTGATGTCGGGGGTACGGGTTCTGGAAACACCATATATTTT. Its translation: CSVDVGGTGSGNTIYF.

The chain links TRBV4-3 to TRBJ2-7, with 7 bases lining up with TRBD1. Trimming cost V 1 base and J 3 bases; bases outside gene matches: 3. Germline V lookup: CDR1 LGHNA, CDR2 YSLEER. The CDR3 is made up of 14 amino acids. CDR3: CASSQVTGDYEQYF. DNA for the CDR3: TGCGCCAGCAGCCAAGTAACAGGGGACTACGAGCAGTACTTC.

This rearrangement joins TRBV15 to TRBJ2-7; TRBD1 matches at 8 bases. V dropped 8 bases and J dropped 2; count of bases not matched to a gene: 14. The CDR3 covers 16 residues. Germline values: CDR1 LNHNV, CDR2 YYDKDF (reference sequence). The CDR3 DNA sequence: TGTGCCACCGCCCCTCCCAGGGGGCGTGATCCCTACGAGCAGTACTTC. Its translation: CATAPPRGRDPYEQYF. Full variable domain (missing parts from reference TRBV15 and TRBJ2-7): DAMVIQNPRYQVTQFGKPVTLSCSQTLNHNVMYWYQQKSSQAPKLLFHYYDKDFNNEADTPDNFQSRRPNTSFCFLDIRSPGLGDTAMYLCATAPPRGRDPYEQYFGPGTRLTVT.

The CDR3, as DNA: TGTGCCAGCACCCCACGGGAAGGTAGCAATCAGCCCCAGCATTTT. This sequence encodes CASTPREGSNQPQHF. The chain uses TRBV7-6 and TRBJ1-5; D unclear. Per germline, CDR1 SGHVS and CDR2 FNYEAQ. CDR3 length: 15 residues. The ends were cut back, 7 bases at V and 0 bases at J, with 13 bases in the middle.

The J gene is TRBJ1-2, the V gene TRBV7-9, with TRBD1 matching over 8 bases. After removal of 3 bases from V and 6 bases from J, the junction contained 9 bases not matched to a gene. The CDR3 is made up of 15 amino acids. Germline values: CDR1 SEHNR, CDR2 FQNEAQ (reference sequence). CDR3 residues: CASSFLTGEVDGYTF. CDR3 sequence (DNA): TGTGCCAGCAGCTTTCTGACAGGGGAGGTAGATGGCTACACCTTC. The full variable domain, rest sourced from reference TRBV7-9 and TRBJ1-2, is DTGVSQNPRHKITKRGQNVTFRCDPISEHNRLYWYRQTLGQGPEFLTYFQNEAQLEKSRLLSDRFSAERPKGSFSTLEIQRTEQGDSAMYLCASSFLTGEVDGYTFGSGTRLTVV.